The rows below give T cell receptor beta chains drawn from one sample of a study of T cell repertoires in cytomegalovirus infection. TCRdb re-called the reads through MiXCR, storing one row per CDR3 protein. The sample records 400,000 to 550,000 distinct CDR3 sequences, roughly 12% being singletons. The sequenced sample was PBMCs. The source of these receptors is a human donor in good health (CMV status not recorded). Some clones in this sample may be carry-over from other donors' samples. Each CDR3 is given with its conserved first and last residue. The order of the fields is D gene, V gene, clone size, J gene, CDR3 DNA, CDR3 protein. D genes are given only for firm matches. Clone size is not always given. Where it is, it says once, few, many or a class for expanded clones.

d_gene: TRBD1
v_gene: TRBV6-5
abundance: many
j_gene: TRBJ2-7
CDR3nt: TGTGCCAGCAGTTCCGGGACAGAGTCCTACGAGCAGTACTTC
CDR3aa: CASSSGTESYEQYF

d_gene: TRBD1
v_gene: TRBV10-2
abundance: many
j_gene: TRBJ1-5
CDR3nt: TGCGCCAGCAGTGAGATAGTGGACAGGGGAATTCAGCCCCAGCATTTT
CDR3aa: CASSEIVDRGIQPQHF

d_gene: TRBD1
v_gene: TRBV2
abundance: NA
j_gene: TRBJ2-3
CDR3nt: TGTGCCAGCAGTGTTGGGGGGACAGGAGCGACAGATACGCAGTATTTT
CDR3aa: CASSVGGTGATDTQYF

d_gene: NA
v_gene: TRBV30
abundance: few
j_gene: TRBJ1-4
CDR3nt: TGTGCCTGGACAGGGACATTAAGAAATGAAAAACTGTTTTTT
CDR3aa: CAWTGTLRNEKLFF

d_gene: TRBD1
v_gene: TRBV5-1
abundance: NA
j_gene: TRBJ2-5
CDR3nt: TGCGCCAGCAGCACCCGGACAGGGGCAGAGACCCAGTACTTC
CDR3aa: CASSTRTGAETQYF

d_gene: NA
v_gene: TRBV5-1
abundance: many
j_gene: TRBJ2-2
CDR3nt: TGCGCCAGCAGTCTAGCCGCGACGAACACCGGGGAGCTGTTTTTT
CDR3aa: CASSLAATNTGELFF

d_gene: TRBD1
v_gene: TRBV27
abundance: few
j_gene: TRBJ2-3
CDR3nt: TGTGCCAGCACACTAGGACAGGGTGAAGGAGATACGCAGTATTTT
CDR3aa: CASTLGQGEGDTQYF

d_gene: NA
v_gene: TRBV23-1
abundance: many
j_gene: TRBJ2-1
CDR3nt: TGCGCCAGCGGGGGCAGGGAGGAATGGTCCTACAATGAGCAGTTCTTC
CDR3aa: CASGGREEWSYNEQFF

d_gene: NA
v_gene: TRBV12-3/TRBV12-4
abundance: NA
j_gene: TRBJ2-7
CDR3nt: TGTGCCAGCAGTTTATCGGGGTACTACGAGCAGTACTTC
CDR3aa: CASSLSGYYEQYF

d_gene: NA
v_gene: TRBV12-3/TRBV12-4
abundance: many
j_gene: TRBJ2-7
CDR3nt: TGTGCCAGCAGTTCCCTTGGGGGAATAAGATCCTACGAGCAGTACTTC
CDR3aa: CASSSLGGIRSYEQYF

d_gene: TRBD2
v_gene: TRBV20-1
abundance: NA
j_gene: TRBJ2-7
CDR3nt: TGCAGTGCTAGGTTCGGCAGCGGGAACACCCTCTCCTACGAGCAGTACTTC
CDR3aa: CSARFGSGNTLSYEQYF

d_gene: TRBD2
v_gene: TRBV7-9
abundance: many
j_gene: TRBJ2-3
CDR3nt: TGTGCCAGCAGCTTACCCGGGGCGGGGGTCCGTATACCTTCTTACACAGATACGCAGTATTTT
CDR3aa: CASSLPGAGVRIPSYTDTQYF

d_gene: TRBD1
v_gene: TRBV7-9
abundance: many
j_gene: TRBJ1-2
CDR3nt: TGTGCCAGTAGCGTCGGGACAGGGGGAGAAAATGGCTACACCTTC
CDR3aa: CASSVGTGGENGYTF

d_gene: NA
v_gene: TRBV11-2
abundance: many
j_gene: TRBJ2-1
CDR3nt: TGTGCCAGCAGCTTAGTACGGCAGACAGGCAATGAGCAGTTCTTC
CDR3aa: CASSLVRQTGNEQFF

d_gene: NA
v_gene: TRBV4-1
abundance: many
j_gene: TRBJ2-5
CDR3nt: TGCGCCAGCAGCCAAGCCACAGGGCTAGCTGAGACCCAGTACTTC
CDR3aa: CASSQATGLAETQYF

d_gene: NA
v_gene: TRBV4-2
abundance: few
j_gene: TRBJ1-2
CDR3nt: TGTGCCAGCAGCCAAGAGCCGAGGTATGGCTACACCTTC
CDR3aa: CASSQEPRYGYTF

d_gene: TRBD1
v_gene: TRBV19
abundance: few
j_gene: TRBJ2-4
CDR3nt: TGTGCCAGTAGTATAGGGGGACAGGGCGGATACATTCAGTACTTC
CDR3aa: CASSIGGQGGYIQYF

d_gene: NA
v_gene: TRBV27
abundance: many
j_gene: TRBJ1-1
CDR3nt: TGTGCCAGCAACAGGAACACTGAAGCTTTCTTT
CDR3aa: CASNRNTEAFF

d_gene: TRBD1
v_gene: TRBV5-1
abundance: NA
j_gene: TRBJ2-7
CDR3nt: TGCGCCAGCAGCTCCCGGACAGGGGGGAGCGGACGCTCCTACGAGCAGTACTTC
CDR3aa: CASSSRTGGSGRSYEQYF

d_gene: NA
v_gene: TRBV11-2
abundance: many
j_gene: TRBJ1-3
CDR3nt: TGTGCCAGCAGCTTATCCCTTGGCTCTGGAAACACCATATATTTT
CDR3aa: CASSLSLGSGNTIYF

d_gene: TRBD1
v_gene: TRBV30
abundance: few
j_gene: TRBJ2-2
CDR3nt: TGTGCCTGGAGTCCTTGGACAGGGGTAACCGGGGAGCTGTTTTTT
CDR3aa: CAWSPWTGVTGELFF

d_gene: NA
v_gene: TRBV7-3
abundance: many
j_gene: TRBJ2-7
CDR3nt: TGTGCCAGCAGCTTAACTAGCGGCCCCCCCTACGAGCAGTACTTC
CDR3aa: CASSLTSGPPYEQYF

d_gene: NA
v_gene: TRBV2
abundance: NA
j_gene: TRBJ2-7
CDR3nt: TGTGCCAGCAGTGAAGCTTTAGGGGTAGGGAACTACGAGCAGTACTTC
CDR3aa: CASSEALGVGNYEQYF

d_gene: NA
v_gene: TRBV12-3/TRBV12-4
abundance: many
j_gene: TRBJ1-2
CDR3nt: TGTGCCAGCGGTTGGTTCAAAATGGGGGCCTGGAACTATGGCTACACCTTC
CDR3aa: CASGWFKMGAWNYGYTF

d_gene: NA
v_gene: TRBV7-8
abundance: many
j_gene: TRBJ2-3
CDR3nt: TGTGCCAGCAGCTTAGGCACAATGAACACAGATACGCAGTATTTT
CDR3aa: CASSLGTMNTDTQYF

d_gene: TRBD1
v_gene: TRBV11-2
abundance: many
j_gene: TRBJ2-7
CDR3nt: TGTGCCAGCAGCCGGGAACTCGGGACAGCTTACGAGCAGTACTTC
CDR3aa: CASSRELGTAYEQYF

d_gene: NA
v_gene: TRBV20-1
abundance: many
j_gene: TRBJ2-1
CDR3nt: TGCAGTGCTAATCGCAGGGGAAATGAGCAGTTCTTC
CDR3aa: CSANRRGNEQFF

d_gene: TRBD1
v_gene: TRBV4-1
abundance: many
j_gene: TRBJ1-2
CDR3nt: TGCGCCAGCAGCCAAGAAGGGGGCGTTGGCTATGGCTACACCTTC
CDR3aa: CASSQEGGVGYGYTF

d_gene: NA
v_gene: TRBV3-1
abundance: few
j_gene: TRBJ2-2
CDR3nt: TGTGCCAGCAGCCAAGAGGGACGGCCCACCGGGGAGCTGTTTTTT
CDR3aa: CASSQEGRPTGELFF

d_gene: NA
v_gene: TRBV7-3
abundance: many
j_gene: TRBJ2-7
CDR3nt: TGTGCCAGCAGCCTCGGACCCGGTCTCTACGAGCAGTACTTC
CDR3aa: CASSLGPGLYEQYF

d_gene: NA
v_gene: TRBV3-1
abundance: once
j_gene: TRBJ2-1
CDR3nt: TGTGCCAGCAGCCAAGATACTTGGGCCGATGAGCAGTTCTTC
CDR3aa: CASSQDTWADEQFF

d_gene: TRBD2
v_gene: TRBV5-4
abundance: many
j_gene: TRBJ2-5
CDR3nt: TGTGCCAGCAGCTCAGCCGGGACTAGCGGGGGGGAGACCCAGTACTTC
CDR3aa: CASSSAGTSGGETQYF

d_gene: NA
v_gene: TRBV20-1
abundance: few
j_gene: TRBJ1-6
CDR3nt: TGCAGTGCTAGAGCGGGAGACCTTAAGCCCCTCCACTTT
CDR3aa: CSARAGDLKPLHF

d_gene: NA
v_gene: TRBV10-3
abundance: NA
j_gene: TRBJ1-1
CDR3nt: TGTGCCATCACCTCACAAGGCCCGAACACTGAAGCTTTCTTT
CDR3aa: CAITSQGPNTEAFF

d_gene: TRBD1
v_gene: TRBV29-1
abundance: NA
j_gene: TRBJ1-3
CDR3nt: TGCAGCGGGGGACAGGGTGAAGGAAACACCATATATTTT
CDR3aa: CSGGQGEGNTIYF

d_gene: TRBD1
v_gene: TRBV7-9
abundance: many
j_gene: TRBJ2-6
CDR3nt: TGTGCCAGTCAGCCCCCAGGGGGTTTCTCTGGGGCCAACGTCCTGACTTTC
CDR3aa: CASQPPGGFSGANVLTF

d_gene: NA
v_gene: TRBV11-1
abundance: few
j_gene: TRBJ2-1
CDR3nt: TGTGCCAGCAGCCTTGAACAGGATAGCTCCTACAATGAGCAGTTCTTC
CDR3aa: CASSLEQDSSYNEQFF

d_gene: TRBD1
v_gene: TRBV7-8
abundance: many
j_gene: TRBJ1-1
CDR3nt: TGTGCCAGCAGCTTACCGGGACAGCTATTCATGAACACTGAAGCTTTCTTT
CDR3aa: CASSLPGQLFMNTEAFF

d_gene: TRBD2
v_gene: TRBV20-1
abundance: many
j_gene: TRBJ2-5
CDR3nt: TGCAGTGCCCCGGGACTAGCGGGGAAGCAAGAGACCCAGTACTTC
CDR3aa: CSAPGLAGKQETQYF

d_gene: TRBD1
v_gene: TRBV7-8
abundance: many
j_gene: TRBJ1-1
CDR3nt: TGTGCCAGCAGCTTAGGGACAGGGGCAAACACTGAAGCTTTCTTT
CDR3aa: CASSLGTGANTEAFF

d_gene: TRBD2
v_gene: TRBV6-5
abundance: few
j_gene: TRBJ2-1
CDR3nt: TGTGCCAGCAGTAAAGCGGGAGGGGGTTACAATGAGCAGTTCTTC
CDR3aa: CASSKAGGGYNEQFF

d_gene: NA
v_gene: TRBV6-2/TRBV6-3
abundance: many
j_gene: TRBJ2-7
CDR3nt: TGTGCCAGCAGGTCCCGGGAACCGTGGCGACAGTACTTC
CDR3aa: CASRSREPWRQYF

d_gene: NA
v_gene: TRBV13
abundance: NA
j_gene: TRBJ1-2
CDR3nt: TGTGCCAGCAGCGAAGAGCAGTTTGACTACACCTTC
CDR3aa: CASSEEQFDYTF

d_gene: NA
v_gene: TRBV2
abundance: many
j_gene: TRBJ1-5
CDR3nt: TGTGCCAGCAGTGCCCCCCCGGCGGGCAATCAGCCCCAGCATTTT
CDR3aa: CASSAPPAGNQPQHF

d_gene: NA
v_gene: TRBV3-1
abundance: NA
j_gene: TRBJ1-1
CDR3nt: TGTGCCAGCAGCCAAGTAGAAGGGGAGGCTGAAGCTTTCTTT
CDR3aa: CASSQVEGEAEAFF

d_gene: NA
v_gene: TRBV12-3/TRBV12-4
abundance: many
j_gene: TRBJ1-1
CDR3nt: TGTGCCAGCAGTTCCTCATCGGTGAGGGACACTGAAGCTTTCTTT
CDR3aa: CASSSSSVRDTEAFF

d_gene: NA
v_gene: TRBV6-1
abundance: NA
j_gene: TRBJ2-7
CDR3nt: TGTGCCAGCAGTCAAGTGGACTTTCCATCCTACGAGCAGTACTTC
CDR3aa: CASSQVDFPSYEQYF

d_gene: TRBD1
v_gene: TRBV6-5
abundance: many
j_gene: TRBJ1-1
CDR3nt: TGTGCCAGCAGTTATGGGACAGGTCCGAACACTGAAGCTTTCTTT
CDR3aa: CASSYGTGPNTEAFF